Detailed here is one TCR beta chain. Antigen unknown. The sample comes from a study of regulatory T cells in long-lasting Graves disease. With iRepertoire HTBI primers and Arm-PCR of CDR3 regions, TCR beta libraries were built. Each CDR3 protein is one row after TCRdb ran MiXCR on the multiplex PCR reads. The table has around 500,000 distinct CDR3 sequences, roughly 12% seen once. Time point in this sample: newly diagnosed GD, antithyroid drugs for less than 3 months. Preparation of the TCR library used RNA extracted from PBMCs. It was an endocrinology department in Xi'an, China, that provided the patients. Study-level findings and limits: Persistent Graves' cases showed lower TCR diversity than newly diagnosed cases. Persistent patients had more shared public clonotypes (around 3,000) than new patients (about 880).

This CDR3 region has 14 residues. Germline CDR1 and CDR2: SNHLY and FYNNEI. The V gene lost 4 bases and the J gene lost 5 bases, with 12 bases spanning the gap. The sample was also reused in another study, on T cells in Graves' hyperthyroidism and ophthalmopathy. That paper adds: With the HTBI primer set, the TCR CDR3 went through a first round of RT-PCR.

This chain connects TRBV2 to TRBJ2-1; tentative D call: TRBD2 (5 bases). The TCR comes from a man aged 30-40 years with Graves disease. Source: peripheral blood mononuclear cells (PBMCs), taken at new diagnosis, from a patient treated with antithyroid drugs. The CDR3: CASSGAGGHNEQFF. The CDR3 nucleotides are TGTGCCAGCAGTGGCGCGGGCGGGCACAATGAGCAGTTCTTC.